This T cell receptor beta chain was identified during a study of blood T cell repertoires in COVID-19. For the study at large: Both acute and convalescent COVID-19 samples were obtained from the United States, Italy and Spain. T cells, B-cell-depleted T cells, or PBMCs provided the cDNA or gDNA that served as material.

Between the trimmed V and J ends, which lost 2 bases and 11 bases, there was a span of 21 bases. This CDR3 comprises 15 residues. CDR1 is SGHTA, CDR2 FQGNSA, per germline. Original methodology: Quantification of nucleated cells was approximated via reference gene primer amplification. Profiled with immunoSEQ multiplex PCR; TCRdb holds only in-frame clones, not every one. Clone size and the V and J calls come from that table; the DNA yielded D and trimming. Of some 170,000 clones listed, roughly 80% are singletons. Sequencing was carried out using peripheral blood. The receptor's source is a woman between 65 and 79 years old with acute or convalescent COVID-19. The chain joins TRBV7-2 to TRBJ1-1; maybe TRBD1 (6 bases). CDR3 bases: TGTGCCAGCAGCTTACAGATTGACAGGCCGGAAAGGGCTTTCTTT. Protein: CASSLQIDRPERAFF.